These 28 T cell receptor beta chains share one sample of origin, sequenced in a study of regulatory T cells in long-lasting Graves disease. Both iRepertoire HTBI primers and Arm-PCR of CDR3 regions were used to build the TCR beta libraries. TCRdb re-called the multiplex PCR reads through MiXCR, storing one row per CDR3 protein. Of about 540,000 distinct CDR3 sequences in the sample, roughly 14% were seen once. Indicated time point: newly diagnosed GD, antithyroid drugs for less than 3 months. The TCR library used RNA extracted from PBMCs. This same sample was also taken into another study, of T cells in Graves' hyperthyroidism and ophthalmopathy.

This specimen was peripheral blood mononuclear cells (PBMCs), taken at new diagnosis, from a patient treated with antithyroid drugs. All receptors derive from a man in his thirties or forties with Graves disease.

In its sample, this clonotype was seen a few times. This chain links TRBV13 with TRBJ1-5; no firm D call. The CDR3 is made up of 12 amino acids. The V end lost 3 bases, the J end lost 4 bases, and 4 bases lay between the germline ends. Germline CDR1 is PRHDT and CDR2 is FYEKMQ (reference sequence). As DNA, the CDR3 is TGTGCCAGCAGCTTTAAAAATCAGCCCCAGCATTTT. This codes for CASSFKNQPQHF.

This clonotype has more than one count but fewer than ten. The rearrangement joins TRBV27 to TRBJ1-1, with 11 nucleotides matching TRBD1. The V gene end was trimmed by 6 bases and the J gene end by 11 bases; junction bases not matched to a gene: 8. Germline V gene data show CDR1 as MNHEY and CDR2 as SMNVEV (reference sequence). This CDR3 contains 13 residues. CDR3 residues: CASSPDRGRMAFF. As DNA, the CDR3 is TGTGCCAGCAGCCCGGACAGGGGGCGGATGGCTTTCTTT.

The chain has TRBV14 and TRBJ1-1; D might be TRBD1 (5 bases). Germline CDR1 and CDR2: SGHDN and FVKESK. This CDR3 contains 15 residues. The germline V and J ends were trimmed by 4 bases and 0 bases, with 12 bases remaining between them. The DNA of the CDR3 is TGTGCCAGCAGCCTCCTCCTGGGGGTGAACACTGAAGCTTTCTTT. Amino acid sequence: CASSLLLGVNTEAFF. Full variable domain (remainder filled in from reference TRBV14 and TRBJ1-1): EAGVTQFPSHSVIEKGQTVTLRCDPISGHDNLYWYRRVMGKEIKFLLHFVKESKQDESGMPNNRFLAERTGGTYSTLKVQPAELEDSGVYFCASSLLLGVNTEAFFGQGTRLTVV.

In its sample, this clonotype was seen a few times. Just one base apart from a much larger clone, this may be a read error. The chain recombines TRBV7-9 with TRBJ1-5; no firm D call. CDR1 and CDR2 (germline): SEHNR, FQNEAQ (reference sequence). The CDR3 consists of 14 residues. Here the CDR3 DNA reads TGTACCAGCAGCTTAGCACAGAAGCGGCAGCCCCAGCATTTT. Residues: CTSSLAQKRQPQHF.

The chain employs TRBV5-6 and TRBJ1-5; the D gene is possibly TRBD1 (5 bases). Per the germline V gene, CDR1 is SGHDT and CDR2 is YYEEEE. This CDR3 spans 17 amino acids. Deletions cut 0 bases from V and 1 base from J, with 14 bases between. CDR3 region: CASSLGIGETSNQPQHF. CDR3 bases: TGTGCCAGCAGCTTGGGAATAGGGGAAACGAGCAATCAGCCCCAGCATTTT.

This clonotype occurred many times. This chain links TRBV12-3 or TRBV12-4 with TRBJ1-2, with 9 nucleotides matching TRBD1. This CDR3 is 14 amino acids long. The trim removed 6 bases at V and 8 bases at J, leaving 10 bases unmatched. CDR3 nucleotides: TGTGCCAGCAGCCGGGACAGGGATAGCGGCGGCTACACCTTC. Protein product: CASSRDRDSGGYTF.

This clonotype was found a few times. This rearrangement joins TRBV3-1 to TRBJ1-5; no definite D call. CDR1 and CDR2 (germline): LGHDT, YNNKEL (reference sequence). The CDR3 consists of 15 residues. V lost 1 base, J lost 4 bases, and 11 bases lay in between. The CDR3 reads CASSQGPILNQPQHF. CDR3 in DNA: TGTGCCAGCAGCCAAGGTCCGATCCTTAATCAGCCCCAGCATTTT.

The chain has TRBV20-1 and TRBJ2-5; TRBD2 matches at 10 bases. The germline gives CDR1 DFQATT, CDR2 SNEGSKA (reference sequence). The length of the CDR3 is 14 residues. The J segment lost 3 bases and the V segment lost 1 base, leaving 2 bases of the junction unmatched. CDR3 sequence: CSARATSGKETQYF. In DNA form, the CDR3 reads TGCAGTGCTAGAGCTACTAGCGGGAAAGAGACCCAGTACTTC.

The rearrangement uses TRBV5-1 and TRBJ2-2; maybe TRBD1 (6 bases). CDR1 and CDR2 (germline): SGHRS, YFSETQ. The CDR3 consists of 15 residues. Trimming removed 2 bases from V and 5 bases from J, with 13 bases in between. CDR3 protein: CASSLVQGRTGELFF. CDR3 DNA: TGCGCCAGCAGCTTAGTACAGGGCCGGACCGGGGAGCTGTTTTTT. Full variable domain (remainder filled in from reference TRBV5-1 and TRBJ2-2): KAGVTQTPRYLIKTRGQQVTLSCSPISGHRSVSWYQQTPGQGLQFLFEYFSETQRNKGNFPGRFSGRQFSNSRSEMNVSTLELGDSALYLCASSLVQGRTGELFFGEGSRLTVL.

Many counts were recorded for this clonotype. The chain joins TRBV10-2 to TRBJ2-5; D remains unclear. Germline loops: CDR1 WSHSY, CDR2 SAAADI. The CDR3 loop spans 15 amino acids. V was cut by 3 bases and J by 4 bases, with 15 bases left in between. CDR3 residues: CASSEFVDASETQYF. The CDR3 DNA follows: TGCGCCAGCAGTGAATTCGTAGATGCCTCAGAGACCCAGTACTTC.

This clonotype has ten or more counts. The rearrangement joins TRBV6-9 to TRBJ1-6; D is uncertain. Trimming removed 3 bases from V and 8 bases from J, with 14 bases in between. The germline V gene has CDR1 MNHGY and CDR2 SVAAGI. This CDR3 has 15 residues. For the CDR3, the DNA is TGTGCCAGCAGTTACCGAGGACCGTATTATTCACCCCTCCACTTT. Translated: CASSYRGPYYSPLHF.

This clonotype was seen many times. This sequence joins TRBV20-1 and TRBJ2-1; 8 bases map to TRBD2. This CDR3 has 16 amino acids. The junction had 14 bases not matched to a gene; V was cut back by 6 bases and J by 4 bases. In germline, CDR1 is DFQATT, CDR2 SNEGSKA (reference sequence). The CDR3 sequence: CSAPSLTSGFYNEQFF. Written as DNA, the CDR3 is TGCAGTGCCCCCAGTCTCACTAGCGGATTTTACAATGAGCAGTTCTTC.

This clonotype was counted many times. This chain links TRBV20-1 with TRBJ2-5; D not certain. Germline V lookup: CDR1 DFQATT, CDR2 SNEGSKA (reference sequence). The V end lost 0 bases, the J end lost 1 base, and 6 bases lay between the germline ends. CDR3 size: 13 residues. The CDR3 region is CSARDKIQETQYF. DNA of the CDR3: TGCAGTGCTAGAGACAAAATCCAAGAGACCCAGTACTTC.

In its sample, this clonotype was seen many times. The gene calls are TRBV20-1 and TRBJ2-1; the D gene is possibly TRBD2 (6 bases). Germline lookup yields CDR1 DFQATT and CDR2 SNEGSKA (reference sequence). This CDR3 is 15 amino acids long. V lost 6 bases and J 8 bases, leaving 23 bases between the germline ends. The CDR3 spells CSASLRRLGWDEQFF. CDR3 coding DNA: TGCAGTGCCTCCCTGAGGAGACTAGGGTGGGATGAGCAGTTCTTC.

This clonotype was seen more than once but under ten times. The CDR3 region is CASSPWTGGEAFF. CDR3 nucleotides: TGTGCCAGCAGCCCATGGACAGGGGGGGAAGCTTTCTTT. This chain uses TRBV7-7 with TRBJ1-1; 10 nucleotides align to TRBD1. CDR1 and CDR2 (germline): SSHAT, FNYEAQ (reference sequence). The V gene end was trimmed by 5 bases and the J gene end by 8 bases; junction bases not matched to a gene: 5. The length of the CDR3 is 13 residues. The full variable domain, in which reference TRBV7-7 and TRBJ1-1 provide the parts outside the CDR3, is GAGVSQSPRYKVTKRGQDVTLRCDPISSHATLYWYQQALGQGPEFLTYFNYEAQPDKSGLPSDRFSAERPEGSISTLTIQRTEQRDSAMYRCASSPWTGGEAFFGQGTRLTVV.

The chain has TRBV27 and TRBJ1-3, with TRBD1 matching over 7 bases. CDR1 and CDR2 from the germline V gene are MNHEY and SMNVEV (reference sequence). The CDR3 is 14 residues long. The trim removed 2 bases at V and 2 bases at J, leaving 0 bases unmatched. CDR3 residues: CASSLQGAGNTIYF. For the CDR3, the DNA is TGTGCCAGCAGTTTACAGGGGGCTGGAAACACCATATATTTT.

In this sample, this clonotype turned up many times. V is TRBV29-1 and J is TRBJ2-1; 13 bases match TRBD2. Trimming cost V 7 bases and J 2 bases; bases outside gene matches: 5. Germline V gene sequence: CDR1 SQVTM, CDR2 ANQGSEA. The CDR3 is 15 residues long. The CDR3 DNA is TGCAGCGACGGACTAGCGGGAGCCCCCTACAATGAGCAGTTCTTC. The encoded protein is CSDGLAGAPYNEQFF.

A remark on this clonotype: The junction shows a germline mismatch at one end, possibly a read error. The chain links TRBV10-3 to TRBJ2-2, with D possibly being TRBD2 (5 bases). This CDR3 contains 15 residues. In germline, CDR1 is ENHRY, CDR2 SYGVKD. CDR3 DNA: TGTGCCATCACTGAGACGACTACGGGCACCGGGGAGCTGTTTTTT. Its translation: CAITETTTGTGELFF.

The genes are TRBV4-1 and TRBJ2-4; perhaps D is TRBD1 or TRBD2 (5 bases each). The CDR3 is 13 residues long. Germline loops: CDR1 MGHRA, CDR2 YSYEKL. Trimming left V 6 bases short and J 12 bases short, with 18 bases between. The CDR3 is CASRPPGQMSQYF. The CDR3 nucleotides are TGCGCCAGCAGACCACCGGGGCAAATGTCTCAGTACTTC.

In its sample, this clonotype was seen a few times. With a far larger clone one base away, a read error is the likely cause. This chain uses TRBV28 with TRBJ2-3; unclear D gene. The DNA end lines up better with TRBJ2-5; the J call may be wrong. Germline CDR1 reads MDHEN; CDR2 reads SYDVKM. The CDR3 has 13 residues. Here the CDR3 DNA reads TGTGCCAGCAGTTTACAAAGCACCAAGACCCAGTACTTC. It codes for CASSLQSTKTQYF.

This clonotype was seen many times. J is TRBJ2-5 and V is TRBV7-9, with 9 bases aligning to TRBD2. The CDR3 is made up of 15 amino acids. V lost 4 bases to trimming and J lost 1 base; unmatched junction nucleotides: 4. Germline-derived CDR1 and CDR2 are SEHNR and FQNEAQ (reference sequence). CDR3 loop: CASSSLAGRQETQYF. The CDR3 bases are TGTGCCAGCAGCTCCCTAGCGGGACGCCAAGAGACCCAGTACTTC.

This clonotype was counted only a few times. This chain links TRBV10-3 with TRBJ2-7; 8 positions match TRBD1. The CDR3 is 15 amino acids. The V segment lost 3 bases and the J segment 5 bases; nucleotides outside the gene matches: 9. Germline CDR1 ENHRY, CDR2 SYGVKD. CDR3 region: CAISETGGLRNEQYF. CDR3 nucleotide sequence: TGTGCCATCAGTGAAACAGGGGGTCTCAGGAACGAGCAGTACTTC.

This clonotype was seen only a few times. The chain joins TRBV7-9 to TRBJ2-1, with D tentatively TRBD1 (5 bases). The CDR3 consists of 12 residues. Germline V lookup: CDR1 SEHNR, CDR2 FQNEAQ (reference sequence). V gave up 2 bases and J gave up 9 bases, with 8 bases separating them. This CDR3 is CASSLMGLEQFF. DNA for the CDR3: TGTGCCAGCAGCTTAATGGGGCTTGAGCAGTTCTTC.

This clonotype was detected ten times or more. The CDR3 DNA follows: TGTGCCAGCAGCGGACAGATCAATCAGCCCCAGCATTTT. It codes for CASSGQINQPQHF. This rearrangement joins TRBV28 to TRBJ1-5; possible D gene TRBD1, 6 bases. V lost 6 bases, J lost 3 bases, and 9 bases lay in between. The CDR3 is 13 residues long. CDR1 and CDR2 (germline): MDHEN, SYDVKM.

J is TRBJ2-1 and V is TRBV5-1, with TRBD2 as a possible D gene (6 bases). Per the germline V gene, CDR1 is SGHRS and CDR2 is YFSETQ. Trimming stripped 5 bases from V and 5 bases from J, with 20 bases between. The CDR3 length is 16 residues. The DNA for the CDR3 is TGCGCCAGCAGTGGGGAGCCGGGAGAGGCCCACAATGAGCAGTTCTTC. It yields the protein CASSGEPGEAHNEQFF.

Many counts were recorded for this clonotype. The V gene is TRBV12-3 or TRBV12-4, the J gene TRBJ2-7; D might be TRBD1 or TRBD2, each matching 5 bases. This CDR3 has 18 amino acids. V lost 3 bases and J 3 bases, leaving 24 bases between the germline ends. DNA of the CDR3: TGTGCCAGCAGTTTCAGGTTACCCGGGACCCTGGAATACTACGAGCAGTACTTC. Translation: CASSFRLPGTLEYYEQYF.

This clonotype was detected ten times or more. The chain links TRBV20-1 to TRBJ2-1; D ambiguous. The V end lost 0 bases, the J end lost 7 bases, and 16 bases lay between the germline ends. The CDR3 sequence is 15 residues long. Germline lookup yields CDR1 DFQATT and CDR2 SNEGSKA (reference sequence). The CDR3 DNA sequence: TGCAGTGCTAGAGATCATACAGTTGCGCGGAATGAGCAGTTCTTC. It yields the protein CSARDHTVARNEQFF.

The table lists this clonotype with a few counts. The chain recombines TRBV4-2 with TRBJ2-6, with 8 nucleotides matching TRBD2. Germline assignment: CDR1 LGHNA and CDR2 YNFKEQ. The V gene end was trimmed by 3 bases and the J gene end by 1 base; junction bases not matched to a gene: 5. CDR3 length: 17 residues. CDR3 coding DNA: TGTGCCAGCAGCCAGGGGACTAGGACTTCTGGGGCCAACGTCCTGACTTTC. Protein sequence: CASSQGTRTSGANVLTF.